A single T cell receptor beta chain is shown here with its context. The sample is drawn from a study of identical twins. Germline-derived CDR1 and CDR2 are MNHNS and SASEGT. With 6 bases clipped from V and 4 bases from J, the junction kept 14 bases outside the gene matches. This CDR3 has 16 amino acids. Each CDR3 protein gets one entry after TCRdb re-called the 5' RACE reads with MiXCR. The table records some 690,000 distinct CDR3 sequences, around 20% of them present only once. These data were also reused for a study on T cells expressing NK-cell markers.

This chain links TRBV6-1 with TRBJ2-7; 8 bases agree with TRBD2. Sample: PBMCs. The source is a woman aged 18-35 years in good health. CDR3 DNA sequence: TGTGCCAGCAGAGAGTTCCCCCGGGGGGGGGCTTACGAGCAGTACTTC. This sequence encodes CASREFPRGGAYEQYF.